This is a list of T cell receptor beta chains from one sample in a study of T cell responses to AZD1222 COVID-19 vaccine. Generated by immunoSEQ multiplex PCR, the TCRdb table keeps only in-frame clones and is missing some. The repertoire holds approximately 120,000 clones, roughly nine tenths seen once, with approximately 7.9% in the top ten. The specimen was peripheral blood, collected on day 0 of AZD1222 vaccination. The receptors were gathered from an adult in good health. The CDR3 runs from the conserved cysteine through the conserved F or W. A D gene is named only where the DNA matches it firmly. Only part of the rows carry a size: once, few, many, or a class if the clone is expanded.

cdr3_aa: CAWSVRSNQPQHF; cdr3_nt: TGTGCCTGGAGTGTCCGGAGCAATCAGCCCCAGCATTTT; d_call: NA; j_call: TRBJ1-5; clone_size: NA; v_call: TRBV30
cdr3_aa: CASSPRDRGYEQYF; cdr3_nt: TGTGCCAGCAGTCCCCGGGACAGGGGCTACGAGCAGTACTTC; d_call: TRBD1; j_call: TRBJ2-7; clone_size: NA; v_call: TRBV6-6
cdr3_aa: CASSLMNTEAFF; cdr3_nt: TGTGCCAGCAGCCTAATGAACACTGAAGCTTTCTTT; d_call: NA; j_call: TRBJ1-1; clone_size: NA; v_call: TRBV3-1/TRBV3-2
cdr3_aa: CASSYSIGSDYEQYF; cdr3_nt: TGTGCCAGCAGTTACTCGATTGGTAGCGACTACGAGCAGTACTTC; d_call: NA; j_call: TRBJ2-7; clone_size: NA; v_call: TRBV6-5
cdr3_aa: CASSNGQGYGYTF; cdr3_nt: TGTGCCAGCAGCAATGGACAGGGCTATGGCTACACCTTC; d_call: TRBD1; j_call: TRBJ1-2; clone_size: NA; v_call: TRBV6-5
cdr3_aa: CSARGYYEQYF; cdr3_nt: TGCAGTGCTAGGGGTTACTACGAGCAGTACTTC; d_call: NA; j_call: TRBJ2-7; clone_size: NA; v_call: TRBV20-1
cdr3_aa: CASSRTSGHNEQFF; cdr3_nt: TGTGCCAGCAGCAGGACTAGCGGACACAATGAGCAGTTCTTC; d_call: TRBD2; j_call: TRBJ2-1; clone_size: few; v_call: TRBV11-3
cdr3_aa: CASSIRQGFEETQYF; cdr3_nt: TGTGCCAGTAGTATTAGACAGGGGTTTGAAGAGACCCAGTACTTC; d_call: TRBD1; j_call: TRBJ2-5; clone_size: NA; v_call: TRBV19
cdr3_aa: CASSGGASGKYNEQFF; cdr3_nt: TGTGCCAGCAGTGGGGGGGCTAGCGGGAAGTATAATGAGCAGTTCTTC; d_call: TRBD2; j_call: TRBJ2-1; clone_size: NA; v_call: TRBV2
cdr3_aa: CASSLGPGAISYEQYF; cdr3_nt: TGCGCCAGCAGCTTGGGGCCGGGGGCAATCTCCTACGAGCAGTACTTC; d_call: NA; j_call: TRBJ2-7; clone_size: NA; v_call: TRBV5-1
cdr3_aa: CASSPPWDSSGNTIYF; cdr3_nt: TGTGCCAGCTCACCGCCCTGGGACAGCTCTGGAAACACCATATATTTT; d_call: TRBD1; j_call: TRBJ1-3; clone_size: NA; v_call: TRBV18
cdr3_aa: CASSYRTSGGGNEQFF; cdr3_nt: TGTGCCAGCAGTTACAGGACTAGCGGGGGCGGGAATGAGCAGTTCTTC; d_call: TRBD2; j_call: TRBJ2-1; clone_size: few; v_call: TRBV27
cdr3_aa: CASSLGQGVLGYGYTF; cdr3_nt: TGTGCCAGTAGTTTGGGACAGGGAGTCTTGGGCTATGGCTACACCTTC; d_call: TRBD1; j_call: TRBJ1-2; clone_size: NA; v_call: TRBV19
cdr3_aa: CASSLFPGQGAF; cdr3_nt: TGTGCCAGCAGTTTGTTCCCGGGACAGGGAGCGTTC; d_call: TRBD1; j_call: TRBJ2-7; clone_size: NA; v_call: TRBV2
cdr3_aa: CASSPGPEGNQPQHF; cdr3_nt: TGTGCCAGCTCACCCGGCCCGGAGGGCAATCAGCCCCAGCATTTT; d_call: NA; j_call: TRBJ1-5; clone_size: NA; v_call: TRBV18
cdr3_aa: CASSQGGGSSGNTIYF; cdr3_nt: TGCGCCAGCAGCCAAGGTGGCGGGAGCTCTGGAAACACCATATATTTT; d_call: NA; j_call: TRBJ1-3; clone_size: NA; v_call: TRBV4-1
cdr3_aa: CASSQWDVNSPLHF; cdr3_nt: TGCGCCAGCAGCCAGTGGGACGTTAATTCACCCCTCCACTTT; d_call: NA; j_call: TRBJ1-6; clone_size: NA; v_call: TRBV4-1
cdr3_aa: CASSLGLARNTGELFF; cdr3_nt: TGCGCCAGCAGCCTAGGACTAGCGCGGAACACCGGGGAGCTGTTTTTT; d_call: TRBD2; j_call: TRBJ2-2; clone_size: few; v_call: TRBV5-1
cdr3_aa: CASSERSGGAFF; cdr3_nt: TGTGCCAGCAGCGAAAGAAGCGGGGGAGCTTTCTTT; d_call: NA; j_call: TRBJ1-1; clone_size: NA; v_call: TRBV11-1
cdr3_aa: CASSPSVRVYEQYF; cdr3_nt: TGTGCCAGCAGCCCGTCTGTAAGGGTCTACGAGCAGTACTTC; d_call: NA; j_call: TRBJ2-7; clone_size: NA; v_call: TRBV9
cdr3_aa: CASSPPGQSYEQYF; cdr3_nt: TGTGCCAGCAGCCCTCCGGGACAGAGCTACGAGCAGTACTTC; d_call: TRBD1; j_call: TRBJ2-7; clone_size: NA; v_call: TRBV11-2
cdr3_aa: CAWSAGHYGYTF; cdr3_nt: TGTGCCTGGAGTGCAGGACACTATGGCTACACCTTC; d_call: NA; j_call: TRBJ1-2; clone_size: NA; v_call: TRBV30
cdr3_aa: CATSSGAYQETQYF; cdr3_nt: TGTGCCACCAGCTCAGGGGCCTACCAAGAGACCCAGTACTTC; d_call: NA; j_call: TRBJ2-5; clone_size: NA; v_call: TRBV24-1
cdr3_aa: CASSLWGNTEAFF; cdr3_nt: TGTGCCAGCAGTTTATGGGGAAACACTGAAGCTTTCTTT; d_call: NA; j_call: TRBJ1-1; clone_size: NA; v_call: TRBV12-3/TRBV12-4
cdr3_aa: CASRDRGLVQPQHF; cdr3_nt: TGTGCAAGTCGCGACAGGGGATTAGTTCAGCCCCAGCATTTT; d_call: NA; j_call: TRBJ1-5; clone_size: NA; v_call: TRBV12-2
cdr3_aa: CASSISGTGPYEQYF; cdr3_nt: TGCGCCAGCAGCATTTCCGGGACAGGCCCCTACGAGCAGTACTTC; d_call: TRBD1; j_call: TRBJ2-7; clone_size: NA; v_call: TRBV5-1
cdr3_aa: CASSPTSRTEAFF; cdr3_nt: TGCGCCAGCAGCCCGACGTCAAGGACTGAAGCTTTCTTT; d_call: NA; j_call: TRBJ1-1; clone_size: NA; v_call: TRBV10-1
cdr3_aa: CASSGAGLLLEQYF; cdr3_nt: TGTGCCAGCAGTGGGGCGGGACTTCTTCTCGAGCAGTACTTC; d_call: NA; j_call: TRBJ2-7; clone_size: NA; v_call: TRBV2
cdr3_aa: CASSRTVTKNEKLFF; cdr3_nt: TGTGCCAGTAGCAGGACAGTAACGAAGAATGAAAAACTGTTTTTT; d_call: NA; j_call: TRBJ1-4; clone_size: once; v_call: TRBV19
cdr3_aa: CASSDADRGYTF; cdr3_nt: TGTGCCAGCAGCGACGCGGATCGGGGCTACACCTTC; d_call: NA; j_call: TRBJ1-2; clone_size: NA; v_call: TRBV5-4
cdr3_aa: CASSLGRTYEQYF; cdr3_nt: TGTGCCAGCAGCTTGGGCCGCACCTACGAGCAGTACTTC; d_call: NA; j_call: TRBJ2-7; clone_size: NA; v_call: TRBV5-5
cdr3_aa: CASSPRTSGNQETQYF; cdr3_nt: TGTGCCAGCAGCCCCCGGACTAGCGGGAACCAAGAGACCCAGTACTTC; d_call: TRBD2; j_call: TRBJ2-5; clone_size: NA; v_call: TRBV11-2
cdr3_aa: CATSDSGTGEEDTQYF; cdr3_nt: TGTGCCACCAGTGATTCCGGGACAGGGGAGGAAGATACGCAGTATTTT; d_call: TRBD1; j_call: TRBJ2-3; clone_size: once; v_call: TRBV24-1
cdr3_aa: CASSSSGLAVEQFF; cdr3_nt: TGTGCCAGCAGCTCCAGCGGACTAGCTGTTGAGCAGTTCTTC; d_call: TRBD2; j_call: TRBJ2-1; clone_size: many; v_call: TRBV2
cdr3_aa: CASSYSSLPGLAGGAQYF; cdr3_nt: TGTGCCAGCAGCTACTCCAGTCTCCCGGGACTAGCGGGGGGGGCTCAGTACTTC; d_call: TRBD2; j_call: TRBJ2-4; clone_size: NA; v_call: TRBV7-8
cdr3_aa: CASSLTVTPDNSPLHF; cdr3_nt: TGTGCCAGCAGTCTGACAGTGACCCCTGATAATTCACCCCTCCACTTT; d_call: NA; j_call: TRBJ1-6; clone_size: NA; v_call: TRBV27
cdr3_aa: CASSGALYGYTF; cdr3_nt: TGTGCCAGCAGCGGGGCCCTCTATGGCTACACCTTC; d_call: NA; j_call: TRBJ1-2; clone_size: NA; v_call: TRBV6-5
cdr3_aa: CASSYSPTGGGEQFF; cdr3_nt: TGTGCCAGCAGTTACTCCCCAACAGGGGGAGGTGAGCAGTTCTTC; d_call: TRBD1; j_call: TRBJ2-1; clone_size: NA; v_call: TRBV6-6
cdr3_aa: CASASGNTIYF; cdr3_nt: TGTGCCAGCGCCTCTGGAAACACCATATATTTT; d_call: NA; j_call: TRBJ1-3; clone_size: NA; v_call: TRBV25-1
cdr3_aa: CASSPDRQNTEAFF; cdr3_nt: TGTGCCAGCAGCCCGGACAGACAGAACACTGAAGCTTTCTTT; d_call: NA; j_call: TRBJ1-1; clone_size: NA; v_call: TRBV7-3
cdr3_aa: CASSLEDGGTGYTF; cdr3_nt: TGCGCCAGCAGCTTGGAGGACGGGGGGACGGGCTACACCTTC; d_call: NA; j_call: TRBJ1-2; clone_size: NA; v_call: TRBV5-1
cdr3_aa: CASSFPQGPYNSPLHF; cdr3_nt: TGTGCCAGCAGTTTCCCACAGGGACCTTATAATTCACCCCTCCACTTT; d_call: NA; j_call: TRBJ1-6; clone_size: NA; v_call: TRBV6-5
cdr3_aa: CASSTSQGYNEQFF; cdr3_nt: TGTGCCAGTAGTACTTCGCAGGGGTACAATGAGCAGTTCTTC; d_call: NA; j_call: TRBJ2-1; clone_size: NA; v_call: TRBV19
cdr3_aa: CASSLSGTSSYNEQFF; cdr3_nt: TGCGCCAGCAGCCTTAGCGGAACTAGCTCCTACAATGAGCAGTTCTTC; d_call: NA; j_call: TRBJ2-1; clone_size: NA; v_call: TRBV5-1
cdr3_aa: CASSPEVSGANVLTF; cdr3_nt: TGTGCCAGCTCACCGGAAGTCTCTGGGGCCAACGTCCTGACTTTC; d_call: NA; j_call: TRBJ2-6; clone_size: NA; v_call: TRBV18
cdr3_aa: CASSSPGDRGYHYGYTF; cdr3_nt: TGTGCCAGCAGTTCCCCAGGGGACAGGGGGTATCACTATGGCTACACCTTC; d_call: TRBD1; j_call: TRBJ1-2; clone_size: NA; v_call: TRBV27
cdr3_aa: CASSGGQPNEKLFF; cdr3_nt: TGTGCCAGCAGCGGGGGACAGCCCAATGAAAAACTGTTTTTT; d_call: TRBD1; j_call: TRBJ1-4; clone_size: NA; v_call: TRBV2
cdr3_aa: CASSLWQGRGYTF; cdr3_nt: TGTGCCAGCAGCTTATGGCAGGGGAGGGGCTACACCTTC; d_call: NA; j_call: TRBJ1-2; clone_size: few; v_call: TRBV7-9
cdr3_aa: CASNPSPGSTYEQYF; cdr3_nt: TGCGCCAGCAACCCATCGCCAGGGTCAACCTACGAGCAGTACTTC; d_call: NA; j_call: TRBJ2-7; clone_size: NA; v_call: TRBV5-1
cdr3_aa: CASRLGTSNYGYTF; cdr3_nt: TGTGCCAGCAGACTTGGGACATCTAACTATGGCTACACCTTC; d_call: NA; j_call: TRBJ1-2; clone_size: once; v_call: TRBV6-5
cdr3_aa: CSAGMNTEAFF; cdr3_nt: TGCAGTGCCGGAATGAACACTGAAGCTTTCTTT; d_call: NA; j_call: TRBJ1-1; clone_size: NA; v_call: TRBV20-1
cdr3_aa: CASSPGRASYNEQFF; cdr3_nt: TGTGCCAGCAGCCCTGGTAGGGCCAGCTACAATGAGCAGTTCTTC; d_call: NA; j_call: TRBJ2-1; clone_size: NA; v_call: TRBV7-9
cdr3_aa: CASSPNEQAVNTEAFF; cdr3_nt: TGTGCCAGCTCACCAAATGAGCAGGCCGTGAACACTGAAGCTTTCTTT; d_call: NA; j_call: TRBJ1-1; clone_size: NA; v_call: TRBV18
cdr3_aa: CASSLWGQGFNSPLHF; cdr3_nt: TGTGCCAGCAGCTTGTGGGGACAGGGATTTAATTCACCCCTCCACTTT; d_call: TRBD1; j_call: TRBJ1-6; clone_size: NA; v_call: TRBV7-2
cdr3_aa: CASSQEGRSFGYEQYF; cdr3_nt: TGTGCCAGCAGCCAAGAAGGGCGCAGTTTTGGCTACGAGCAGTACTTC; d_call: NA; j_call: TRBJ2-7; clone_size: NA; v_call: TRBV3-1/TRBV3-2
cdr3_aa: CASSSGLAGVDEQFF; cdr3_nt: TGTGCCAGCAGCTCGGGACTAGCGGGGGTGGATGAGCAGTTCTTC; d_call: TRBD2; j_call: TRBJ2-1; clone_size: once; v_call: TRBV7-8
cdr3_aa: CANGGGGNTIYF; cdr3_nt: TGTGCCAACGGGGGCGGTGGAAACACCATATATTTT; d_call: NA; j_call: TRBJ1-3; clone_size: NA; v_call: TRBV10-3
cdr3_aa: CASSSGRGSGAFF; cdr3_nt: TGTGCCAGCAGCTCCGGGAGAGGCTCTGGGGCTTTCTTT; d_call: NA; j_call: TRBJ1-1; clone_size: NA; v_call: TRBV11-2